This TCR beta chain was captured in a study of identical twins. Germline V CDR1 and CDR2: MNHEY, SVGAGI. The CDR3 runs to 13 residues. V shed 0 bases and J shed 5 bases, with 8 bases lying between them. One entry per CDR3 protein results from TCRdb running MiXCR on the 5' RACE reads. This sample carries about 530,000 distinct CDR3 sequences, 20% to 25% of them seen once, and the ten largest clones take approximately 0.48%. This same sample was also taken into another study, of yellow fever vaccine responses in identical twins.

V usage is TRBV6-5 and J usage is TRBJ2-7; TRBD1 is a possible D gene (6 bases). Sequenced input: CD4+ T cells sorted from blood. This TCR was sampled from a woman under 30 in good health. The CDR3 sequence: CASSYSGTNEQYF. The CDR3 DNA sequence: TGTGCCAGCAGTTACTCCGGGACAAACGAGCAGTACTTC.